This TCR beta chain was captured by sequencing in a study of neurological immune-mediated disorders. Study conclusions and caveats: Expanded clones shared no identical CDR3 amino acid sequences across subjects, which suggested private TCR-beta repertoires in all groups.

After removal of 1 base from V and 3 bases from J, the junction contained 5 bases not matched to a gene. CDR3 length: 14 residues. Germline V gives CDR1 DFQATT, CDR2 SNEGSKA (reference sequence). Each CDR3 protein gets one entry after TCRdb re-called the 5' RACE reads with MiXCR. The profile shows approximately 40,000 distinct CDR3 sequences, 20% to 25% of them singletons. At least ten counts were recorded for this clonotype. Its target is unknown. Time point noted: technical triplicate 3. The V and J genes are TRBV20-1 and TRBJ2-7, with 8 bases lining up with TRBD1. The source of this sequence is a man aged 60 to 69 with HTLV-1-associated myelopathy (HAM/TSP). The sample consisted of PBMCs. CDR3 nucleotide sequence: TGCAGTGCTAGAGGGTACAGGGGGAGCTACGAGCAGTACTTC. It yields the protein CSARGYRGSYEQYF.